Below, 14 T cell receptor beta chains from the same sample are listed, as sequenced in a study of blood T cell repertoires in COVID-19. Repertoires were generated with immunoSEQ multiplex PCR, while TCRdb's copy carries only in-frame clones and drops some. This table holds some 530,000 clones, 88% found once. The specimen sequenced was PBMCs or T cells enriched from blood (not recorded which). Receptors were obtained from a woman aged 55-70 years who had recovered from COVID-19.

The chain joins TRBV2 to TRBJ2-5; 14 bases agree with TRBD2. Germline trimming cut 1 base from V and 5 bases from J; bases unmatched to any gene: 3. Germline V gene sequence: CDR1 SNHLY, CDR2 FYNNEI. The length of the CDR3 is 16 residues. The CDR3 loop reads CASSEVGLAGDETQYF. The CDR3 DNA is TGTGCCAGCAGTGAAGTGGGACTAGCGGGGGATGAGACCCAGTACTTC.

V usage is TRBV30 and J usage is TRBJ2-3, with 7 bases aligning to TRBD1. CDR3 length equals 15 residues. J lost 0 bases, V lost 3 bases, and 6 bases had no gene match. Germline CDR1 reads GTSNPN; CDR2 reads SVGIG (reference sequence). CDR3 residues: CAWRLTGISTDTQYF. In DNA, the CDR3 is TGTGCCTGGAGGCTGACAGGGATTAGCACAGATACGCAGTATTTT.

The chain combines TRBV10-1 with TRBJ2-7, with 11 bases lining up with TRBD1. There are 13 residues in the CDR3. V shed 11 bases and J 5 bases; nucleotides not matched to a gene: 8. CDR1 WNHNN and CDR2 SYGVQD come from the germline V gene (reference sequence). Here the CDR3 reads CAGSDRGRDEQYV. The CDR3 DNA is TGCGCCGGGTCGGACAGGGGGCGCGACGAGCAGTACGTC.

V is TRBV5-1 and J is TRBJ2-3; 7 nucleotides agree with TRBD1. The CDR3 consists of 15 residues. V was clipped by 4 bases and J by 0 bases; unmatched bases: 5. Germline loops: CDR1 SGHRS, CDR2 YFSETQ. The CDR3 DNA sequence: TGCGCCAGCAGCCGAGGACAGGCAAGCACAGATACGCAGTATTTT. It is translated as CASSRGQASTDTQYF.

CDR3 nucleotides: TGCGCCAGCAGCTTGGAGGGGGCGAACACCGGGGAGCTGTTTTTT. Its protein product is CASSLEGANTGELFF. This chain uses TRBV5-1 with TRBJ2-2, with a possible D match to TRBD1 (6 bases). Trimming cost V 0 bases and J 0 bases, with 6 bases left between them. Germline V lookup: CDR1 SGHRS, CDR2 YFSETQ. CDR3 length: 15 residues.

The chain links TRBV27 to TRBJ2-1; 8 bases are a match to TRBD1. The V gene end was trimmed by 5 bases and the J gene end by 6 bases; junction bases not matched to a gene: 6. The CDR3 has 14 residues. Germline values: CDR1 MNHEY, CDR2 SMNVEV (reference sequence). The CDR3 DNA follows: TGTGCCAGCAGTCCCTGGGGACAGGCCAATGAGCAGTTCTTC. As protein: CASSPWGQANEQFF.

The V gene is TRBV10-3, the J gene TRBJ1-3; TRBD1 agrees at 8 bases. This CDR3 has 14 residues. V lost 4 bases, J lost 4 bases, and 3 bases stayed unmatched. In germline, CDR1 is ENHRY, CDR2 SYGVKD. DNA of the CDR3: TGTGCCATCAGTGTAGGACAGGGCGGAAACACCATATATTTT. It yields the protein CAISVGQGGNTIYF.

The CDR3 nucleotides are TGTGCCAGCTCATCGGGACAGGGAGACGGGGAGCTGTTTTTT. It encodes CASSSGQGDGELFF. This chain uses TRBV18 with TRBJ2-2; 9 positions agree with TRBD1. Germline CDR1 and CDR2: KGHSH and LQKENI. CDR3 length: 14 amino acids. The trim removed 5 bases at V and 7 bases at J, leaving 5 bases unmatched.

The chain combines TRBV9 with TRBJ2-2; TRBD2 aligns across 8 bases. The J segment lost 7 bases and the V segment lost 4 bases, leaving 9 bases of the junction unmatched. This CDR3 has 15 residues. Germline V CDR1 and CDR2: SGDLS, YYNGEE. CDR3 loop: CASSPGGGMIGELFF. The CDR3 nucleotides are TGTGCCAGCAGCCCCGGGGGGGGCATGATCGGGGAGCTGTTTTTT.

The gene calls are TRBV3-1 (or the pseudogene TRBV3-2) and TRBJ1-6; the D gene is possibly TRBD1 (6 bases). The CDR3 is 14 residues long. The germline V gene has CDR1 LGHDT and CDR2 YNNKEL (reference sequence). V lost 4 bases and J lost 5, with 9 bases in between. The CDR3 is CASSRRQDNSPLHF. The DNA for the CDR3 is TGTGCCAGCAGCCGCCGACAGGATAATTCACCCCTCCACTTT.

The chain combines TRBV5-1 with TRBJ1-1; TRBD1 is a possible D gene (5 bases). The germline V and J ends were trimmed by 0 bases and 2 bases, with 17 bases remaining between them. The CDR3 runs to 17 residues. CDR1 and CDR2 (germline): SGHRS, YFSETQ. Here the CDR3 reads CASSLGDFRAENTEAFF. The CDR3 DNA sequence: TGCGCCAGCAGCTTGGGGGACTTCAGGGCGGAAAACACTGAAGCTTTCTTT.

The V and J genes are TRBV6-5 and TRBJ2-3, with a possible D match to TRBD1 (6 bases). Germline CDR1 reads MNHEY; CDR2 reads SVGAGI. The CDR3 runs to 13 residues. Trimming removed 5 bases from V and 5 bases from J, with 11 bases in between. CDR3 nucleotide sequence: TGTGCCAGCAGTCATCAGACAGGAGATACGCAGTATTTT. The encoded protein is CASSHQTGDTQYF.

The CDR3 region is CASSQGAGFAGGAKNIQYF. The CDR3 DNA is TGTGCCAGCAGCCAAGGAGCCGGGTTCGCAGGAGGGGCCAAAAACATTCAGTACTTC. This rearrangement joins TRBV14 to TRBJ2-4, with a possible D match to TRBD2 (6 bases). V was pared by 1 base and J by 1 base, with 20 bases between. The CDR3 length is 19 residues. Per the germline V gene, CDR1 is SGHDN and CDR2 is FVKESK. Variable domain in full (rest from reference TRBV14 and TRBJ2-4): EAGVTQFPSHSVIEKGQTVTLRCDPISGHDNLYWYRRVMGKEIKFLLHFVKESKQDESGMPNNRFLAERTGGTYSTLKVQPAELEDSGVYFCASSQGAGFAGGAKNIQYFGAGTRLSVL.

The chain is built from TRBV5-1 and TRBJ1-1, with D uncertain. The V end lost 4 bases, the J end lost 1 base, and 11 bases lay between the germline ends. The CDR3 covers 14 residues. The germline CDR1 and CDR2 sequences are SGHRS and YFSETQ. The CDR3 sequence is CASSDKVENTEAFF. DNA of the CDR3: TGCGCCAGCAGCGACAAGGTGGAGAACACTGAAGCTTTCTTT.